This T cell receptor beta chain was obtained from a study of blood T cell repertoires in COVID-19. The V segment lost 1 base and the J segment 0 bases; nucleotides outside the gene matches: 5. The V gene's germline CDR1 is LGHNA and CDR2 YNFKEQ. This CDR3 has 18 residues. As originally analysed: Amplified reference gene primers provided the basis for estimating nucleated cell counts. TCRdb's copy holds only in-frame clones and misses some; the assay was immunoSEQ multiplex PCR. V and J calls and clone size are those listed in that table; D and trimming were worked out from the DNA. The data hold over 200,000 clones, with around 78% observed a single time. This clone has a handful of counts.

This rearrangement joins TRBV4-2 to TRBJ2-7, with 14 bases that match TRBD2. This clonotype was obtained from a woman in her 70s with active or convalescent COVID-19. The sequenced material came from peripheral blood. The CDR3 reads CASSQAGLAGASSYEQYF. The DNA of the CDR3 is TGTGCCAGCAGCCAAGCGGGACTAGCGGGGGCAAGCTCCTACGAGCAGTACTTC.